The following is a T cell receptor (beta chain) sequence with its context. What it binds is unknown. This CDR3 has 17 amino acids. Trimming cost V 7 bases and J 4 bases; bases outside gene matches: 21. Germline values: CDR1 SQVTM, CDR2 ANQGSEA. The source of the sample is a study of early T cells in non-severe SARS-CoV-2 infection. For the study at large: The authors sequenced bulk RNA from unsorted whole blood, leaving chains unpaired.

Overall study results and limits: VDJdb matching skewed toward anti-spike CD8 responses, missing private and CD4 specificities.

As part of library construction, unique molecular identifiers were attached to individual cDNA molecules. A single record per CDR3 protein comes from TCRdb applying MiXCR to the 5' RACE reads. The table includes approximately 70,000 distinct CDR3 sequences, roughly an eighth detected once. The chain couples TRBV29-1 to TRBJ1-1; 7 nucleotides agree with TRBD1. This TCR was sampled from an adult who was a healthcare worker with PCR-confirmed SARS-CoV-2 infection or an uninfected control (not recorded which). The source material was whole blood. CDR3 sequence reads: CSGVEEFQQGITTEAFF. Written as DNA, the CDR3 is TGCAGCGGGGTTGAAGAATTCCAACAGGGGATAACCACTGAAGCTTTCTTT.